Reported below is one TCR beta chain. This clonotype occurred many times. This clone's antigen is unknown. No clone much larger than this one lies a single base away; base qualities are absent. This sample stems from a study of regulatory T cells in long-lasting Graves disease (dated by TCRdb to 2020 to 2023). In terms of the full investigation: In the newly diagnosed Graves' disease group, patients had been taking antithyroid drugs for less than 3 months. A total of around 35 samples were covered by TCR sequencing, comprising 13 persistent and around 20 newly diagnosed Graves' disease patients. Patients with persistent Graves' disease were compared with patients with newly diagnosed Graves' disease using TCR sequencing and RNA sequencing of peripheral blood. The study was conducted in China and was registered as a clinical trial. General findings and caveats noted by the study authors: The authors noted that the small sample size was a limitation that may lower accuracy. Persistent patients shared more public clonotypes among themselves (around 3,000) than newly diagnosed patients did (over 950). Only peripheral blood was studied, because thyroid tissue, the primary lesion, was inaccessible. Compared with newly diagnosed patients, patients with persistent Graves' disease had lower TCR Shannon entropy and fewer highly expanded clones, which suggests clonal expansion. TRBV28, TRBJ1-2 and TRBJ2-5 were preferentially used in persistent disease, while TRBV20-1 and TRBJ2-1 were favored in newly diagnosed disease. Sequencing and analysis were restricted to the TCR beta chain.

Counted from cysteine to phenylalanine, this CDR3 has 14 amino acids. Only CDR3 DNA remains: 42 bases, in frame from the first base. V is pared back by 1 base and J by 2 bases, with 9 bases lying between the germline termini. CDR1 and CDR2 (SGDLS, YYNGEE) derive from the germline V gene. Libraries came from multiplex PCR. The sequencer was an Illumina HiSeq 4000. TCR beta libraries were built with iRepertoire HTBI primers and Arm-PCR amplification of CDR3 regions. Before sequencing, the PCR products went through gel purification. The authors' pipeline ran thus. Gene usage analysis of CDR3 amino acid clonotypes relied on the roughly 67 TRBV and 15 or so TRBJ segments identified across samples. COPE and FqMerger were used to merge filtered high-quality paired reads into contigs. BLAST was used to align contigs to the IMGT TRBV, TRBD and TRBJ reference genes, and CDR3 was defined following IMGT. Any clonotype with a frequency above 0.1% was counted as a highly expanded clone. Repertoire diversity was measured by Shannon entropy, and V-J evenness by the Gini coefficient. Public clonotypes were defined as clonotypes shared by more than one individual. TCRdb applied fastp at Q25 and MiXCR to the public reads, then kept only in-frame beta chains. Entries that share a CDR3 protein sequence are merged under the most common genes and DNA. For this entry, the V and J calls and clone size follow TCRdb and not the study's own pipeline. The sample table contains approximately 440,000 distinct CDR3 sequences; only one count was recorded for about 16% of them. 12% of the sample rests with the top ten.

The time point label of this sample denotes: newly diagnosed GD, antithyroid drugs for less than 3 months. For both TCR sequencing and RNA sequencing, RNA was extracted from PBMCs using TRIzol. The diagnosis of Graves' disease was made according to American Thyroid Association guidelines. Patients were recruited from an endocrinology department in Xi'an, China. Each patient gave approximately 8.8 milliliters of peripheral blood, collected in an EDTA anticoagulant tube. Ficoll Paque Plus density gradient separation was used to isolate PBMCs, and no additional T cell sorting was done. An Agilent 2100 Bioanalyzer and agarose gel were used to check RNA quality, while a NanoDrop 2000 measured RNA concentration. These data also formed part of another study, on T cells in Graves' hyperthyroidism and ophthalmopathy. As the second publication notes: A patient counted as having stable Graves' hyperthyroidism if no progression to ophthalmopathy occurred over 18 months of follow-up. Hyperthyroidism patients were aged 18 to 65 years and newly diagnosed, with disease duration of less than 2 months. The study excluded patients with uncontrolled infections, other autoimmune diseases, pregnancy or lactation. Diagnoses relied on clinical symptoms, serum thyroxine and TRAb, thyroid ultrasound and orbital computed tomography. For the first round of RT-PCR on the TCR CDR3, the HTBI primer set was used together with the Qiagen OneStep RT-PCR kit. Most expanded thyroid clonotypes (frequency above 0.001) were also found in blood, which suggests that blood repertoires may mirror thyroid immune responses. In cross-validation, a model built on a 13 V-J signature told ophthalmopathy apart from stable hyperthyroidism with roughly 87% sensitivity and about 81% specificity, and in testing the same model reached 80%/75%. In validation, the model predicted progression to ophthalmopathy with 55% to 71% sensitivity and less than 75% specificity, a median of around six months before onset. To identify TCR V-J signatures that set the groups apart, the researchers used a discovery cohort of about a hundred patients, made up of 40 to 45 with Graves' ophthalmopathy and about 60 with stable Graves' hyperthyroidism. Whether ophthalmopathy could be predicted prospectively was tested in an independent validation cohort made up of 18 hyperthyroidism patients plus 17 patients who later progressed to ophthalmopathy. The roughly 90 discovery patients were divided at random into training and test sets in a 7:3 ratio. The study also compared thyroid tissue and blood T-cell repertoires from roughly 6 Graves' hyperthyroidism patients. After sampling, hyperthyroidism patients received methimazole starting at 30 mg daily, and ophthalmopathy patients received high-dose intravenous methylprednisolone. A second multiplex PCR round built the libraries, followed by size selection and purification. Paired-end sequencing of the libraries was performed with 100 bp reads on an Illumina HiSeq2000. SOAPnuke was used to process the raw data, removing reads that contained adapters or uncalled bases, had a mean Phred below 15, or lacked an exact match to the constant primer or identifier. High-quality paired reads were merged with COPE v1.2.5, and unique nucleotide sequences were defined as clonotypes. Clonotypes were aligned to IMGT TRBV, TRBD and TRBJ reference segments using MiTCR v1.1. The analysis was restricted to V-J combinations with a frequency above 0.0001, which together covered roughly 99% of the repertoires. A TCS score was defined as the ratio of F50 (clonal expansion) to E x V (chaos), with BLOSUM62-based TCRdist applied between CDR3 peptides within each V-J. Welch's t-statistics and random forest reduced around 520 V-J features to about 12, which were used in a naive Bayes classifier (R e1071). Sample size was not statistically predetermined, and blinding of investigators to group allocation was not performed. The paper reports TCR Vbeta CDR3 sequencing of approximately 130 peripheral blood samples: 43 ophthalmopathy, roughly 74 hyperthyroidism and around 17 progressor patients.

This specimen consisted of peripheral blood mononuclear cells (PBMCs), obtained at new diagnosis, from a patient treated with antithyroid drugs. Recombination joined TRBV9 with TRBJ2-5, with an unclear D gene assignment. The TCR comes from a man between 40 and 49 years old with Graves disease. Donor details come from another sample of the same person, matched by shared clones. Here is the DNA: TGTGCCAGCAGCGTAAGCACACTACAAGAGACCCAGTACTTC. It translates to CASSVSTLQETQYF.